This T cell receptor (beta chain) was obtained from a study of early stage breast cancer tumors. For the study at large: About 80% of the 16 invasive tumors were ER+, PR+ and HER2-. Samples were sequenced at 9 to 10-fold average coverage. Study conclusions and caveats: Blood repertoires resembled normal breast more than tumor. Compared with adjacent normal breast tissue, tumors showed about 2.3-fold greater T cell density and higher clonality.

The protocol was immunoSEQ multiplex PCR, while the TCRdb copy is restricted to in-frame clones and leaves out a portion. The sample contains tens of thousands of clones, approximately 80% of which appear only once. Trimming stripped 1 base from V and 5 bases from J, with 8 bases between. Germline assignment: CDR1 SGHAT and CDR2 FQNNGV. The CDR3 runs to 13 residues. As for this clone: Its antigen is undetermined.

The chain is built from TRBV11-2 and TRBJ2-5; D not resolved. Input material: blood. This sequence was found in a person in their twenties or thirties with breast cancer. CDR3 DNA sequence: TGTGCCAGCAGCTTAGCTGGACGGGAGACCCAGTACTTC. This encodes CASSLAGRETQYF.